This T cell receptor beta chain was sequenced in a study of cytomegalovirus exposure and HLA in healthy donors. About the research overall: From HLA-typed donors, an early data release held approximately 85 million unique TCRs.

The CDR3 has 13 amino acids. In germline, CDR1 is SGHNT, CDR2 YENEEA. About this clone: Its specificity is unknown. Mismatch with germline at one junction end may stem from a read error.

The primer mix had 60 Vbeta and 13 Jbeta primers. Generated by immunoSEQ multiplex PCR, the TCRdb table keeps only in-frame clones and is missing some. This repertoire shows 150,000 to 200,000 clones, approximately 81% found once; its top ten account for approximately 2.5%. The study, taken as a whole, reports: Later on, an analysis showed TCR association rates differing by HLA locus, with DRB1 the most and HLA-C the fewest. Immune exposure was documented only through CMV serostatus. Some TCR beta chains (about 170 of them) were listed as cytomegalovirus-associated.

This rearrangement joins TRBV11-3 to TRBJ2-2; 7 nucleotides line up with TRBD1. This sequence was found in a man aged 25 to 40 in good health and CMV-seropositive. The sample was PBMCs. CDR3 in DNA: TGTGCCAGCAGGGGACAGAACGCCGGGGAGCTGTTTTTT. This translates into CASRGQNAGELFF.